Shown below are 8 T cell receptor beta chains from a single sample sequenced in a study of persistence of HIV-infected CD4 T cells. The stimulus was lysate of CMV-infected fibroblasts, approximately 9.6 ug/mL. Sorted nonresponding memory CD4+ T cells were CD40L-negative, CD69-negative, CD45RO-high. Sequencing used immunoSEQ version 4 in survey mode. Data came from immunoSEQ multiplex PCR; TCRdb stores just in-frame clones and leaves some out. Among over 25,000 clones listed, roughly 86% were seen once. No antigen is known for these receptors. The sample in question was CD4+ T cells sorted from PBMCs after approximately 19-hour stimulation, obtained from a patient who received antiretroviral therapy. The source is an adult man with HIV who was CMV-seropositive.

Here the CDR3 reads CASSAELGSSVPYEQYF. CDR3 in DNA: TGTGCCAGCAGCGCGGAGCTGGGGTCTTCCGTCCCTTACGAGCAGTACTTC. The genes are TRBV9 and TRBJ2-7; the D is unclear. V lost 3 bases, J lost 4 bases, and 23 bases lay in between. The CDR3 contains 17 residues. The germline V gene encodes CDR1 SGDLS and CDR2 YYNGEE.

This clone occurred once. The V and J genes are TRBV7-2 and TRBJ1-5; 7 positions agree with TRBD1. Trimming at V came to 3 bases and at J to 3 bases, leaving 2 bases not matched to a gene. The CDR3 contains 14 residues. Per germline, CDR1 SGHTA and CDR2 FQGNSA. The CDR3 loop reads CASSFTGDNQPQHF. The CDR3 DNA reads as TGTGCCAGCAGCTTCACAGGGGACAATCAGCCCCAGCATTTT.

The chain has TRBV4-2 and TRBJ1-5; D uncertain. V was shortened by 0 bases and J by 2 bases, with 11 bases between the two germline ends. CDR1 LGHNA and CDR2 YNFKEQ come from the germline V gene. CDR3 length: 16 residues. CDR3 in DNA: TGTGCCAGCAGCCAAGAGGGTAACGGTGGCAATCAGCCCCAGCATTTT. Its protein product is CASSQEGNGGNQPQHF.

This chain connects TRBV12-5 to TRBJ2-6; no firm D call. Germline CDR1 and CDR2: LGHNT and FRNRAP. Trimming removed 3 bases at V and 0 bases at J, with 6 bases between. The CDR3 consists of 15 residues. Here the CDR3 reads CASGLGDSGANVLTF. The CDR3 coding sequence is TGTGCTAGTGGTTTAGGAGACTCTGGGGCCAACGTCCTGACTTTC. The full variable domain, its missing parts supplied by reference TRBV12-5 and TRBJ2-6, is DARVTQTPRHKVTEMGQEVTMRCQPILGHNTVFWYRQTMMQGLELLAYFRNRAPLDDSGMPKDRFSAEMPDATLATLKIQPSEPRDSAVYFCASGLGDSGANVLTFGAGSRLTVL.

This clone was counted a single time. Here the CDR3 reads CASSSKTNYEQYF. The DNA for the CDR3 is TGTGCCAGCAGCTCCAAGACTAATTACGAGCAGTACTTC. This chain links TRBV5-8 with TRBJ2-7; D possibly corresponds to TRBD2 (5 bases). Germline loops: CDR1 SGHTS, CDR2 YDEGEE. The CDR3 consists of 13 residues. The V end was cut by 3 bases, the J end by 4 bases, with 11 bases between.

A remark on this clone: One end of the junction does not line up with germline, which may come from a read error. The gene calls are TRBV5-1 and TRBJ2-7; 12 nucleotides align to TRBD1. Germline V lookup: CDR1 SGHRS, CDR2 YFSETQ. CDR3 size: 14 residues. The CDR3 is CASSYSPGQGASNF. In DNA form, the CDR3 reads TGCGCCAGCAGCTATTCACCGGGACAGGGGGCCTCCAACTTC.

V usage is TRBV28 and J usage is TRBJ1-1, with D perhaps TRBD1 (6 bases). Per the germline V gene, CDR1 is MDHEN and CDR2 is SYDVKM. V was cut by 5 bases and J by 1 base, with 17 bases left in between. The CDR3 is 16 residues long. CDR3 amino acids: CASSLYRVGTNTEAFF. The CDR3 region has the DNA TGTGCCAGCAGTCTCTACAGGGTAGGGACGAACACTGAAGCTTTCTTT.

A single count supports this clone. V gene TRBV7-3 combines with J gene TRBJ1-1; D remains ambiguous. The CDR3 contains 13 residues. Germline assignment: CDR1 SGHTA and CDR2 FQGTGA. With 5 bases removed from V and 6 bases from J, the gap between germline ends came to 13 bases. CDR3 loop: CASSRTSGSEAFF. Written as DNA, the CDR3 is TGTGCCAGCAGCCGGACGTCGGGGTCTGAAGCTTTCTTT. Drawing the rest from reference TRBV7-3 and TRBJ1-1, the complete variable domain is GAGVSQTPSNKVTEKGKYVELRCDPISGHTALYWYRQSLGQGPEFLIYFQGTGAADDSGLPNDRFFAVRPEGSVSTLKIQRTERGDSAVYLCASSRTSGSEAFFGQGTRLTVV.